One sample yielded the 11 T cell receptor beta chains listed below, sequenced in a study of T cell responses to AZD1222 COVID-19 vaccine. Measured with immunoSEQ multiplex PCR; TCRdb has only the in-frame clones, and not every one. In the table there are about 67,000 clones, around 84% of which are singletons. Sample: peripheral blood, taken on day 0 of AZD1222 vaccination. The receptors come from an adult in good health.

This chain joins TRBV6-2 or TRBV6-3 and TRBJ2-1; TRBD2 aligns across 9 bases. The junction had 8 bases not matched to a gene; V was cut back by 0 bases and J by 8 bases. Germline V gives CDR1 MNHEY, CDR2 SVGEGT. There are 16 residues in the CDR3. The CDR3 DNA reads TGTGCCAGCAGTTACTCTGGCGGGAGGGCCGGGGATGAGCAGTTCTTC. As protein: CASSYSGGRAGDEQFF.

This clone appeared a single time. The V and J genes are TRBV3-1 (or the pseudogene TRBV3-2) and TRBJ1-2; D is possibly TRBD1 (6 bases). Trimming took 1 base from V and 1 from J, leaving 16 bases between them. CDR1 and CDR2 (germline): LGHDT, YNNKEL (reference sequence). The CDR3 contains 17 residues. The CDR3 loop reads CASSQVFGGAGNYGYTF. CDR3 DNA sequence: TGTGCCAGCAGCCAAGTCTTCGGGGGCGCGGGTAACTATGGCTACACCTTC.

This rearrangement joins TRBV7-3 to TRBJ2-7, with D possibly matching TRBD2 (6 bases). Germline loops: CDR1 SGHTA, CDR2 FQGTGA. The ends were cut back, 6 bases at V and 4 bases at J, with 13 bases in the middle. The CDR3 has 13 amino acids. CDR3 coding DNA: TGTGCCAGCAGTTATAAGGGAGGTTACGAGCAGTACTTC. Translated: CASSYKGGYEQYF.

CDR3 protein: CASSSRQGNSPLHF. The CDR3 bases are TGTGCCAGCAGCTCGAGACAGGGGAATTCACCCCTCCACTTT. The rearrangement links TRBV9 to TRBJ1-6, with 8 positions matching TRBD1. Germline V gene sequence: CDR1 SGDLS, CDR2 YYNGEE. This CDR3 is built from 14 residues. Trimming took 4 bases from V and 7 from J; bases not matched to a gene: 4.

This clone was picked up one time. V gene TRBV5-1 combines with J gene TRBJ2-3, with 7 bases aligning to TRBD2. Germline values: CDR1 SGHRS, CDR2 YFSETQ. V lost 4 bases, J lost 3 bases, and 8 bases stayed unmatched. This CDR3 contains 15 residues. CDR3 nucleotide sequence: TGCGCCAGCAGCCGGGACTACCGAATGACAGATACGCAGTATTTT. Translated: CASSRDYRMTDTQYF.

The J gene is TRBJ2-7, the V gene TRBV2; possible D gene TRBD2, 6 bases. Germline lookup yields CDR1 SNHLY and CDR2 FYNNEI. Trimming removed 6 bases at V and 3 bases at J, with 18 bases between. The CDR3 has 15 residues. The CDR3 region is CASSDPGLRYYEQYF. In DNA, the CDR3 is TGTGCCAGCAGCGACCCGGGACTCCGCTACTACGAGCAGTACTTC. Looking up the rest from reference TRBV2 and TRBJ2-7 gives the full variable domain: EPEVTQTPSHQVTQMGQEVILRCVPISNHLYFYWYRQILGQKVEFLVSFYNNEISEKSEIFDDQFSVERPDGSNFTLKIRSTKLEDSAMYFCASSDPGLRYYEQYFGPGTRLTVT.

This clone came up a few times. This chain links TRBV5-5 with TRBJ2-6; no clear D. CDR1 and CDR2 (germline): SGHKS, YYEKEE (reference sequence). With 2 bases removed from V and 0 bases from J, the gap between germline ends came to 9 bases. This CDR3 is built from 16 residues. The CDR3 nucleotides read TGTGCCAGCAGCTTCCTGTCTCCCTCTGGGGCCAACGTCCTGACTTTC. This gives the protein CASSFLSPSGANVLTF.

The CDR3 sequence: CASSMGTYQNYGYTF. The CDR3, as DNA: TGCGCCAGCAGCATGGGGACGTACCAGAACTATGGCTACACCTTC. This chain links TRBV5-1 with TRBJ1-2, with a weak D call TRBD1 (5 bases). The length of the CDR3 is 15 residues. Germline V gene sequence: CDR1 SGHRS, CDR2 YFSETQ. Trimming took 4 bases from V and 2 from J, leaving 15 bases between them.

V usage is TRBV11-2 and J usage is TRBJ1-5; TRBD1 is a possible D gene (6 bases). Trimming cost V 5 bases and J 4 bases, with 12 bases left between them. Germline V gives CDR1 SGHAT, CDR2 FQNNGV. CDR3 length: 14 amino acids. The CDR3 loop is CASSTGTPNQPQHF. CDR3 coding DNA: TGTGCCAGCAGCACCGGGACACCTAATCAGCCCCAGCATTTT.

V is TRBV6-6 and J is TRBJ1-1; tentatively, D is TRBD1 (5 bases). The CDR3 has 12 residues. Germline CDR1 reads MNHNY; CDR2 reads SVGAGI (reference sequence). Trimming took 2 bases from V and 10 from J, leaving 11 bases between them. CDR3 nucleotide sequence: TGTGCCAGCAGTTACCAGGGACTCGGAGCTTTCTTT. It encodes CASSYQGLGAFF.

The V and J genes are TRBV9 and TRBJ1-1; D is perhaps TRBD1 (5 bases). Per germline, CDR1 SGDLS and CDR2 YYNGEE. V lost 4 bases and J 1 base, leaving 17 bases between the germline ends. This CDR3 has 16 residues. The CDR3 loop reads CASSSIQGVSNTEAFF. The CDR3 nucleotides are TGTGCCAGCAGCAGCATTCAAGGGGTATCGAACACTGAAGCTTTCTTT. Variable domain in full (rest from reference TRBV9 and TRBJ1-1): DSGVTQTPKHLITATGQRVTLRCSPRSGDLSVYWYQQSLDQGLQFLIQYYNGEERAKGNILERFSAQQFPDLHSELNLSSLELGDSALYFCASSSIQGVSNTEAFFGQGTRLTVV.